Below are 10 T cell receptor beta chains sequenced from a single sample in a study of cytomegalovirus exposure and HLA in healthy donors. The study ran its PCR with 60 Vbeta and 13 Jbeta primers. Measured with immunoSEQ multiplex PCR; TCRdb has only the in-frame clones, and not every one. The table has fewer than 250,000 clones, 80% to 90% seen once. The source material was PBMCs. Source of these receptors: a man aged 30 to 45 in good health and CMV-seronegative.

CDR3 sequence reads: CASSLTGDGANEQFF. CDR3 coding DNA: TGCGCCAGCAGCCTAACAGGGGATGGGGCCAATGAGCAGTTCTTC. J is TRBJ2-1 and V is TRBV4-1; 7 bases align to TRBD1. The CDR3 totals 15 residues. Unmatched junction bases numbered 9, after V lost 4 bases and J lost 6 bases. Looked up from germline, CDR1 is MGHRA and CDR2 is YSYEKL.

V usage is TRBV25-1 and J usage is TRBJ1-1, with TRBD1 identical over 8 bases. Trimming cost V 4 bases and J 4 bases; bases outside gene matches: 11. CDR3 length: 16 residues. Germline V gives CDR1 MGHDK, CDR2 SYGVNS. This CDR3 is CASSAQGVLTGTEAFF. The CDR3 bases are TGTGCCAGCAGTGCACAGGGGGTCCTTACCGGCACTGAAGCTTTCTTT.

The J gene is TRBJ1-1, the V gene TRBV27, with unresolved D. The CDR3 loop spans 15 amino acids. Trimming shortened V by 3 bases and J by 5 bases, and 16 bases separated the two germline ends. CDR1 MNHEY and CDR2 SMNVEV come from the germline V gene (reference sequence). The CDR3 spells CASSLALGARTEAFF. In DNA, the CDR3 is TGTGCCAGCAGTTTGGCCCTTGGTGCCAGGACTGAAGCTTTCTTT.

This clone was recorded once. The chain combines TRBV7-2 with TRBJ2-5, with D possibly being TRBD1 (6 bases). The CDR3 runs 14 residues. The ends were cut back, 5 bases at V and 6 bases at J, with 16 bases in the middle. CDR1 is SGHTA and CDR2 is FQGNSA in the germline V gene. CDR3 residues: CASSPKGVIQTQYF. DNA for the CDR3: TGTGCCAGCAGCCCTAAGGGGGTTATACAGACCCAGTACTTC.

This clone was observed once. The genes are TRBV19 and TRBJ1-1, with D tentatively TRBD1 (5 bases). This CDR3 comprises 14 residues. Trimming left V 6 bases short and J 4 bases short, with 15 bases between. The germline CDR1 and CDR2 sequences are LNHDA and SQIVND (reference sequence). CDR3 residues: CASSSRAGGTEAFF. The CDR3 bases are TGTGCCAGTAGCAGCAGGGCCGGGGGCACTGAAGCTTTCTTT.

About this clone itself: A junction boundary mismatches the germline segment, possibly from a read error. V gene TRBV7-9 combines with J gene TRBJ1-4; D is possibly TRBD1 (6 bases). The CDR3 extends over 15 amino acids. Germline CDR1 and CDR2: SEHNR and FQNEAQ (reference sequence). CDR3 loop: CSSSLEAGVGEKLFF. The CDR3 region has the DNA TGTTCCAGCAGCTTAGAGGCAGGGGTCGGGGAAAAACTGTTTTTT.

The V gene is TRBV6-5, the J gene TRBJ1-6; D is perhaps TRBD1 (6 bases). With 4 bases removed from V and 8 bases from J, the gap between germline ends came to 9 bases. The CDR3 is made up of 13 amino acids. Germline assignment: CDR1 MNHEY and CDR2 SVGAGI. The CDR3 loop reads CASSSDSHSPLHF. The CDR3 nucleotides read TGTGCCAGCAGTTCGGACAGCCATTCACCCCTCCACTTT.

This clone was detected only once. The V and J genes are TRBV4-3 and TRBJ2-4, with 8 bases lining up with TRBD2. The CDR3 is 15 residues long. The V gene end was trimmed by 1 base and the J gene end by 8 bases; junction bases not matched to a gene: 7. Germline-derived CDR1 and CDR2 are LGHNA and YSLEER. CDR3 bases: TGCGCCAGCAGCCAAGTCCGGGGGGGCCTCGACATTCAGTACTTC. Protein sequence: CASSQVRGGLDIQYF.

This clone was seen a single time. The chain employs TRBV27 and TRBJ1-1, with D unclear. Germline V CDR1 and CDR2: MNHEY, SMNVEV (reference sequence). V dropped 3 bases and J dropped 2 bases, with 7 bases sitting between them. This CDR3 is 13 amino acids long. The CDR3 here is CASSFLQNTEAFF. In nucleotides, the CDR3 is TGTGCCAGCAGTTTTTTACAAAACACTGAAGCTTTCTTT.

As to this clone: One end of the junction fails to match germline, which may point to a read error. The rearrangement joins TRBV7-9 to TRBJ2-2; no definite D call. The CDR3 totals 15 residues. CDR1 is SEHNR, CDR2 FQNEAQ, per germline (reference sequence). This chain's CDR3 is CSSSLWSGNTGELFF. The CDR3 nucleotides read TGTTCCAGCAGCTTATGGTCAGGGAACACCGGGGAGCTGTTTTTT.